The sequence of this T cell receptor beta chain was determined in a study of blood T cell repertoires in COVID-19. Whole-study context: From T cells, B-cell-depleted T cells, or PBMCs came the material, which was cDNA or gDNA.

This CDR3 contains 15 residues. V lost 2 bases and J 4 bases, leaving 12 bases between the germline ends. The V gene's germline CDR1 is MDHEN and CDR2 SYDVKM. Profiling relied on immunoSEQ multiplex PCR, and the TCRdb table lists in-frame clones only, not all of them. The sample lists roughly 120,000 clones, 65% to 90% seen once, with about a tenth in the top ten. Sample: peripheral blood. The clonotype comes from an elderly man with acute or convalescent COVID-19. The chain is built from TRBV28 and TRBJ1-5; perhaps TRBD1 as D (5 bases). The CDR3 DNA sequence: TGTGCCAGCAGTTTACAGGACAAGAGGAATCAGCCCCAGCATTTT. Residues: CASSLQDKRNQPQHF.